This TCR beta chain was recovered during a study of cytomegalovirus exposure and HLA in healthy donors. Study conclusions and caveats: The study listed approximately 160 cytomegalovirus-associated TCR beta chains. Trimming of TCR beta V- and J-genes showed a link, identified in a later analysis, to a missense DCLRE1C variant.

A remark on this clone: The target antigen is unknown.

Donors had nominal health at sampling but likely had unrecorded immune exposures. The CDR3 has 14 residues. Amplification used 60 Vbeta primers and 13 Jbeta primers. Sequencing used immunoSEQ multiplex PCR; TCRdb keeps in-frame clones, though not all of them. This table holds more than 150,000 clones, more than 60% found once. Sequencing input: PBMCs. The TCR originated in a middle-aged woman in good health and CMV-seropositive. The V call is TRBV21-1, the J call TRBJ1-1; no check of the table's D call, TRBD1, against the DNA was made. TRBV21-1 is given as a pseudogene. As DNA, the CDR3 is TGTGCCAGCAGCCCTCAGACAGGGAACACTGAAGCTTTCTTT. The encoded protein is CASSPQTGNTEAFF.